This TCR beta chain comes out of a study of cytomegalovirus exposure and HLA in healthy donors. Study-wide points: An analysis that was carried out later associated 16,000 or so TCR beta sequences with HLA alleles at 0.05 false discovery rate.

Trimming left V 6 bases short and J 1 base short, with 12 bases between. The CDR3 extends over 14 amino acids. CDR1 is MNHNY, CDR2 SVGAGI, per germline (reference sequence). To note about this clone: The antigen is not known.

Use of 60 Vbeta and 13 Jbeta primers characterized the PCR. Method: immunoSEQ multiplex PCR; TCRdb's copy keeps in-frame clones and lacks some. The sample lists about 150,000 clones, 75% to 85% occurring once. The clonotype originates from a man younger than 45 in good health and CMV-seropositive. Sequencing was done on a sample of PBMCs. The gene calls are TRBV6-6 and TRBJ1-1; D might be TRBD1 (6 bases). In DNA, the CDR3 is TGTGCCAGCAGCGTTAGGACAGCGAACACTGAAGCTTTCTTT. Protein product: CASSVRTANTEAFF.